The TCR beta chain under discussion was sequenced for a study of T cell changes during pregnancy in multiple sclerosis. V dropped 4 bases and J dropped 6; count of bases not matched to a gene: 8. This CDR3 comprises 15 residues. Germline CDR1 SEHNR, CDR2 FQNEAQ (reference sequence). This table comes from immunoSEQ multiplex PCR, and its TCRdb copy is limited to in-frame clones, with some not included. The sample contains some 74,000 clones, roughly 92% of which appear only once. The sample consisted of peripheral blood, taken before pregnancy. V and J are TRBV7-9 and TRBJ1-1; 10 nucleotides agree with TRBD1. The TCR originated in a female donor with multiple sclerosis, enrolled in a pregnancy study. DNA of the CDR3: TGTGCCAGCAGCTCCGGGGGGGACAGGGGCGCTGAAGCTTTCTTT. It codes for CASSSGGDRGAEAFF.